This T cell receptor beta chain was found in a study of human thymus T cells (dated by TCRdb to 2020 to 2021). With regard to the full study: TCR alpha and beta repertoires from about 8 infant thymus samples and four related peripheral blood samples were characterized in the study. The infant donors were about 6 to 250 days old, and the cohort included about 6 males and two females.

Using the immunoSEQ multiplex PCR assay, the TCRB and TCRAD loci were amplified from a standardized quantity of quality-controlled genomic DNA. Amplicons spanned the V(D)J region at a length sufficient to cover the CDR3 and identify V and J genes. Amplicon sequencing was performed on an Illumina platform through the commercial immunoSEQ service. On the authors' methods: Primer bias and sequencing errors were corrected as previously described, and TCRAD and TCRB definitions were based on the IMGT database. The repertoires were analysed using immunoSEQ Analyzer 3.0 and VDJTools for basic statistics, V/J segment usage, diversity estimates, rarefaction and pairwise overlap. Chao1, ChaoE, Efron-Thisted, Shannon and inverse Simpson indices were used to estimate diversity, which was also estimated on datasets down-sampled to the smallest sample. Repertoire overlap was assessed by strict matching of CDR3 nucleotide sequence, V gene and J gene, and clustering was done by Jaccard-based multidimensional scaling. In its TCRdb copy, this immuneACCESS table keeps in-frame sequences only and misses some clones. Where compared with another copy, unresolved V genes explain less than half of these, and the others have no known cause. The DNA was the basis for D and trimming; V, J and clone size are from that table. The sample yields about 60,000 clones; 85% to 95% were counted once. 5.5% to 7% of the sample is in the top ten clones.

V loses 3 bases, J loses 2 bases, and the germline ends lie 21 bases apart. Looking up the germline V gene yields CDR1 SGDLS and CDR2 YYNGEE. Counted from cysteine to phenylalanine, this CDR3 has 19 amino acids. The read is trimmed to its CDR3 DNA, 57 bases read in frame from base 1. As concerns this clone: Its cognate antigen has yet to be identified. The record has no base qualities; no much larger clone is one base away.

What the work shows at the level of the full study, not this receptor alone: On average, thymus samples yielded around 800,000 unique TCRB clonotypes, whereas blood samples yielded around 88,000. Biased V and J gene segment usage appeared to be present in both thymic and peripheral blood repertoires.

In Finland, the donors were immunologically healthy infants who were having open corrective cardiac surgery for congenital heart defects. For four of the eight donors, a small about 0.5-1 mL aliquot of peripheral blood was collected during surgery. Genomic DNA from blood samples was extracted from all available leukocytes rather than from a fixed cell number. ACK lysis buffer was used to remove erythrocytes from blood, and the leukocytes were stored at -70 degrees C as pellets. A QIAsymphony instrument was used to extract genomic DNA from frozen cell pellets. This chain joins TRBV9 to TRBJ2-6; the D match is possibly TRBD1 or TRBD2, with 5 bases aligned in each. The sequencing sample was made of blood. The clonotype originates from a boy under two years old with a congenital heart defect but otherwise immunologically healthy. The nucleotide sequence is TGTGCCAGCAGCGACCCCCGAGGGACCAACATTCCTGGGGCCAACGTCCTGACTTTC. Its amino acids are CASSDPRGTNIPGANVLTF.